This T cell receptor (beta chain) is from a study of CD8 T cells in ankylosing spondylitis. Study-wide findings and caveats: There was a TCR beta motif, made of several highly homologous variants, that appeared characteristic of ankylosing spondylitis blood. It was reported that disease-linked clones were significantly enriched in matched ankylosing spondylitis synovial fluid. Disease-linked clones displayed a CD8+ phenotype and appeared relatively rarely in peripheral blood. Past research had described some motif variants in reactive arthritis synovial fluid and blood.

CDR1 and CDR2 from the germline V gene are LGHNA and YNFKEQ. The CDR3 consists of 11 residues. V was pared by 11 bases and J by 4 bases, with 9 bases between. Points on this clonotype: The antigen remains undetermined.

MiXCR, applied by TCRdb to the 5' RACE reads, yields one record per CDR3 protein. The sample holds some 220,000 distinct CDR3 sequences, 7% to 8% seen once. This receptor was taken from a male donor with ankylosing spondylitis. Sequencing input: blood, either unsorted or a sorted T cell fraction (not recorded which). The chain has TRBV4-2 and TRBJ1-3; D is uncertain. The CDR3 spells CAGSEGNTIYF. CDR3 DNA sequence: TGTGCCGGGTCCGAGGGAAACACCATATATTTT.